One sample yielded the 15 T cell receptor beta chains listed below, sequenced in a study of blood T cell repertoires in COVID-19. The protocol was immunoSEQ multiplex PCR, while the TCRdb copy is restricted to in-frame clones and leaves out a portion. The table shows some 160,000 clones, with approximately 85% occurring only once. The source material was peripheral blood. Receptors were obtained from a woman older than 75 with COVID-19, enrolled during active disease.

This clone was found a few times. The J gene is TRBJ1-2, the V gene TRBV5-6; perhaps TRBD1 as D (6 bases). This CDR3 is built from 14 residues. Germline lookup yields CDR1 SGHDT and CDR2 YYEEEE. Deletions cut 0 bases from V and 4 bases from J, with 10 bases between. The CDR3 reads CASSLEGGAYGYTF. CDR3 in DNA: TGTGCCAGCAGCTTGGAAGGGGGAGCCTATGGCTACACCTTC.

The J gene is TRBJ1-3, the V gene TRBV5-5; no clear D. CDR3 length: 14 residues. V was clipped by 0 bases and J by 0 bases, with 4 bases between them. The V gene's germline CDR1 is SGHKS and CDR2 YYEKEE (reference sequence). The CDR3 region has the DNA TGTGCCAGCAGCTTGGTCTTCTCTGGAAACACCATATATTTT. It yields the protein CASSLVFSGNTIYF. Together with reference TRBV5-5 and TRBJ1-3, the CDR3 gives the full variable domain: DAGVTQSPTHLIKTRGQQVTLRCSPISGHKSVSWYQQVLGQGPQFIFQYYEKEERGRGNFPDRFSARQFPNYSSELNVNALLLGDSALYLCASSLVFSGNTIYFGEGSWLTVV.

The chain employs TRBV30 and TRBJ1-6, with 11 nucleotides matching TRBD1. J gave up 6 bases and V 0 bases, and 4 bases lay outside the gene matches. This CDR3 contains 16 residues. Germline V CDR1 and CDR2: GTSNPN, SVGIG (reference sequence). The CDR3 loop reads CAWSVGDRGVNSPLHF. Written as DNA, the CDR3 is TGTGCCTGGAGTGTAGGGGACAGGGGGGTTAATTCACCCCTCCACTTT.

Concerning this clone: The identical CDR3 is also encoded by other nucleotide sequences in the sample. J is TRBJ2-7 and V is TRBV7-2, with 13 bases aligning to TRBD2. J gave up 0 bases and V 5 bases, and 1 base lay outside the gene matches. This CDR3 spans 15 amino acids. Looked up from germline, CDR1 is SGHTA and CDR2 is FQGNSA. The CDR3 nucleotides read TGTGCCAGCAGCCGGACTAGCGGGAGCTCCTACGAGCAGTACTTC. Protein: CASSRTSGSSYEQYF.

The chain has TRBV15 and TRBJ1-5; 8 nucleotides line up with TRBD1. The ends lost 2 bases at V and 3 bases at J; junction bases unmatched: 3. This CDR3 has 15 residues. Germline V gives CDR1 LNHNV, CDR2 YYDKDF (reference sequence). The CDR3 spells CATSRRQGANQPQHF. The CDR3 DNA follows: TGTGCCACCAGCAGACGTCAGGGGGCCAATCAGCCCCAGCATTTT.

CDR3 protein: CASSQESAVREAQYF. The CDR3 coding sequence is TGTGCCAGCAGCCAAGAATCAGCGGTCCGGGAGGCCCAGTACTTC. The rearrangement links TRBV4-2 to TRBJ2-5, with 7 bases fitting TRBD2. CDR1 and CDR2 from the germline V gene are LGHNA and YNFKEQ. V was clipped by 0 bases and J by 9 bases; unmatched bases: 10. The CDR3 has 15 residues.

The rearrangement joins TRBV28 to TRBJ2-5; 10 nucleotides align to TRBD2. From germline, CDR1 is MDHEN and CDR2 SYDVKM. The CDR3 totals 16 residues. The V gene end was trimmed by 1 base and the J gene end by 5 bases; junction bases not matched to a gene: 7. CDR3 sequence reads: CASSLFLAGGHETQYF. CDR3 bases: TGTGCCAGCAGTTTATTTTTAGCGGGAGGCCACGAGACCCAGTACTTC.

The genes are TRBV5-1 and TRBJ2-1; TRBD2 matches 11 bases. The CDR3 contains 18 residues. The germline V gene encodes CDR1 SGHRS and CDR2 YFSETQ. Trimming removed 3 bases from V and 7 bases from J; junction bases left unmatched: 15. CDR3 DNA sequence: TGCGCCAGCAGCTCCCGAAAACTGACTAGCGGGGCTAAAAATGAGCAGTTCTTC. Its protein is CASSSRKLTSGAKNEQFF.

This chain links TRBV5-1 with TRBJ2-7; 10 nucleotides align to TRBD2. CDR3 length: 15 residues. CDR1 is SGHRS, CDR2 YFSETQ, per germline. The trim removed 4 bases at V and 4 bases at J, leaving 8 bases unmatched. For the CDR3, the DNA is TGCGCCAGCAGCCCGGGGACTAGCGTACTATACGAGCAGTACTTC. Translating it yields CASSPGTSVLYEQYF.

The chain uses TRBV19 and TRBJ2-7; weak D call: TRBD2 (6 bases). The CDR3 has 13 residues. The V gene lost 3 bases and the J gene lost 3 bases, with 9 bases spanning the gap. Per germline, CDR1 LNHDA and CDR2 SQIVND (reference sequence). The CDR3 region is CASSIGGVYEQYF. The DNA of the CDR3 is TGTGCCAGTAGTATCGGGGGAGTCTACGAGCAGTACTTC.

V is TRBV9 and J is TRBJ2-1; D remains ambiguous. The CDR3 contains 14 residues. The V and J ends lost 5 bases and 0 bases respectively, with 9 bases between them. Germline V gene lookup returns CDR1 SGDLS and CDR2 YYNGEE. For the CDR3, the DNA is TGTGCCAGCAGTGACTCAAGCTCCTACAATGAGCAGTTCTTC. It translates to CASSDSSSYNEQFF.

The CDR3 protein is CASSSGTGDSNQPQHF. The CDR3 DNA is TGTGCCAGCAGCAGCGGGACAGGCGATAGCAATCAGCCCCAGCATTTT. The J gene is TRBJ1-5, the V gene TRBV7-6, with 8 bases that match TRBD1. The length of the CDR3 is 16 residues. Per the germline V gene, CDR1 is SGHVS and CDR2 is FNYEAQ. The ends lost 5 bases at V and 0 bases at J; junction bases unmatched: 6.

The chain couples TRBV24-1 to TRBJ2-3, with 8 bases that match TRBD1. The J segment lost 2 bases and the V segment lost 5 bases, leaving 5 bases of the junction unmatched. CDR3 size: 15 residues. Germline V gene data show CDR1 as KGHDR and CDR2 as SFDVKD. The CDR3 reads CATSGRQGYTDTQYF. In DNA form, the CDR3 reads TGTGCCACCAGTGGGAGACAGGGGTACACAGATACGCAGTATTTT.

This rearrangement joins TRBV18 to TRBJ2-7, with TRBD1 identical over 7 bases. Germline values: CDR1 KGHSH, CDR2 LQKENI. The junction had 9 bases not matched to a gene; V was cut back by 6 bases and J by 7 bases. The CDR3 runs to 13 residues. This chain's CDR3 is CASSDGQDREQYF. The DNA of the CDR3 is TGTGCCAGCTCGGACGGACAGGATCGGGAGCAGTACTTC.

V usage is TRBV5-1 and J usage is TRBJ1-1; TRBD1 matches at 8 bases. The CDR3 length is 13 residues. Germline lookup yields CDR1 SGHRS and CDR2 YFSETQ. V lost 9 bases, J lost 2 bases, and 6 bases stayed unmatched. In DNA, the CDR3 is TGCGCCACCCGGGGACAGGTAAACACTGAAGCTTTCTTT. It codes for CATRGQVNTEAFF.